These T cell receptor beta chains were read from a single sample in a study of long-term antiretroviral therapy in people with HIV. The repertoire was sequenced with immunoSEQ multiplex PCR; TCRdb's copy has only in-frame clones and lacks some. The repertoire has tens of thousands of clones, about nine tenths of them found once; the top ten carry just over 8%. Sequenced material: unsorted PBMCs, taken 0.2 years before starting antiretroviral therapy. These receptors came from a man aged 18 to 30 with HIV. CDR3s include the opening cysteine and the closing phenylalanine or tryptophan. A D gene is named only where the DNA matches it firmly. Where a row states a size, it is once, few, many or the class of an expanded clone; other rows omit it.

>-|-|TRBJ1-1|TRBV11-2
TGTGCCAGCAGCCCGGGGGTCATACGGGACACTGAAGCTTTCTTT
CASSPGVIRDTEAFF
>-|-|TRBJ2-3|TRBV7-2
TGTGCCAGCAGCCCCTACAGGGAAGATACGCAGTATTTT
CASSPYREDTQYF
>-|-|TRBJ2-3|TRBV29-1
TGCAGCGTTCGAGCTAGCATAAGTCCGGATACGCAGTATTTT
CSVRASISPDTQYF
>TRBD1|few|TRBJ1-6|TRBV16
TGTGCCAGCAGCCAATCAAACACCGGGACAGGGTATACACCCCTCCACTTT
CASSQSNTGTGYTPLHF
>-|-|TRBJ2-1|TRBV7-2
TGTGCCAGCAGCTTACTCGGGACAAGTACGAATGAGCAGTTCTTC
CASSLLGTSTNEQFF
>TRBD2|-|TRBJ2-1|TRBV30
TGTGCCTGGAGTGTAAACGCGGGAGATGAGCAGTTCTTC
CAWSVNAGDEQFF
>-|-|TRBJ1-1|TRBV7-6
TGTGCCAGTAGCGGTCAACGCGGCACTGAAGCTTTCTTT
CASSGQRGTEAFF
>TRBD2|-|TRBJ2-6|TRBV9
TGTGCCAGCAGCCCGCCGGGGGGGAGGTCTGGGGCCAACGTCCTGACTTTC
CASSPPGGRSGANVLTF
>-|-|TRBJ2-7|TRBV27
TGTGCCAGCAGTTTGGGAGGACTCCACGAGCAGTACTTC
CASSLGGLHEQYF
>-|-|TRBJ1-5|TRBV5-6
TGTGCCAGCAGCTTGGTTGGGGGAAATGACCATCAGCCCCAGCATTTT
CASSLVGGNDHQPQHF
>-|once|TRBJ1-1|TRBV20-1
TGCAGTGCTGGTTATGGGGTTGAAGCTTTCTTT
CSAGYGVEAFF
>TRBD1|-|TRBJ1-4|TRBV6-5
TGTGCCAGCAGACAGACAGGGGTGGATGAAAAACTGTTTTTT
CASRQTGVDEKLFF
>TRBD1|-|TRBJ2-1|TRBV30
TGTGCCTGGGGACTTGGACAGGGATACAATGAGCAGTTCTTC
CAWGLGQGYNEQFF
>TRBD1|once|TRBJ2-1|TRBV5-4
TGTGCCAGCAGCCCCTGGACAGGGAGTTTGTACAATGAGCAGTTCTTC
CASSPWTGSLYNEQFF
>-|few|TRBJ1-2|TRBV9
TGTGCCAGCAGCGTAGAACAGGGTTATGGCTACACCTTC
CASSVEQGYGYTF
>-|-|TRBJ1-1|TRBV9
TGTGCCAGCAGCGGAAAACAGGGCATGGGTACTGAAGCTTTCTTT
CASSGKQGMGTEAFF